These 10 T cell receptor beta chains came from one sample sequenced in a study of blood T cell repertoires in COVID-19. Sequencing used immunoSEQ multiplex PCR; TCRdb keeps in-frame clones, though not all of them. The sample has around 86,000 clones, around 87% seen once. Sequencing used peripheral blood. Receptors originate from a woman over 75 with acute or convalescent COVID-19.

This chain joins TRBV30 and TRBJ1-2; unclear D gene. The germline gives CDR1 GTSNPN, CDR2 SVGIG (reference sequence). V was pared by 5 bases and J by 8 bases, with 15 bases between. This CDR3 has 12 amino acids. The CDR3 loop is CAWGPERGGYTF. The CDR3 coding sequence is TGTGCCTGGGGACCGGAGAGAGGCGGCTACACCTTC.

The chain carries TRBV27 and TRBJ1-6, with TRBD1 as a possible D gene (5 bases). The CDR3 has 15 residues. Trimming removed 5 bases from V and 4 bases from J, with 12 bases in between. Germline V lookup: CDR1 MNHEY, CDR2 SMNVEV (reference sequence). CDR3 in DNA: TGTGCCAGCAGTACCCCGACAGAGTATAATTCACCCCTCCACTTT. The encoded protein is CASSTPTEYNSPLHF.

This clone was picked up one time. The chain is built from TRBV2 and TRBJ1-2; D remains unclear. Germline CDR1 reads SNHLY; CDR2 reads FYNNEI. The germline V and J ends were trimmed by 10 bases and 3 bases, with 21 bases remaining between them. CDR3 length equals 15 residues. CDR3 region: CATVRGNGRDYGYTF. CDR3 DNA sequence: TGTGCCACTGTACGGGGTAACGGCCGGGACTATGGCTACACCTTC.

CDR3 sequence: CASRDLGLAGGVRTDTQYF. Here the CDR3 DNA reads TGTGCCAGCAGGGACCTGGGACTAGCGGGGGGGGTCCGCACAGATACGCAGTATTTT. This chain joins TRBV7-9 and TRBJ2-3; 16 bases align to TRBD2. With V trimmed by 6 bases and J by 1 base, 10 bases remained unmatched. The germline V gene encodes CDR1 SEHNR and CDR2 FQNEAQ (reference sequence). This CDR3 is 19 amino acids long. Variable domain in full (rest from reference TRBV7-9 and TRBJ2-3): DTGVSQNPRHKITKRGQNVTFRCDPISEHNRLYWYRQTLGQGPEFLTYFQNEAQLEKSRLLSDRFSAERPKGSFSTLEIQRTEQGDSAMYLCASRDLGLAGGVRTDTQYFGPGTRLTVL.

The CDR3 protein is CASSDSGRESDTQYF. Written as DNA, the CDR3 is TGCGCCAGCAGTGATAGCGGGAGGGAGTCGGATACGCAGTATTTT. The chain links TRBV10-1 to TRBJ2-3, with TRBD2 identical over 11 bases. From germline, CDR1 is WNHNN and CDR2 SYGVQD (reference sequence). This CDR3 has 15 residues. V gave up 3 bases and J gave up 6 bases; unmatched junction bases: 5.

The chain recombines TRBV12-3 or TRBV12-4 with TRBJ1-2; D unresolved. V was trimmed by 5 bases and J by 4 bases, leaving 8 bases between them. The CDR3 contains 12 residues. The CDR3 bases are TGTGCCAGCAGTGCGGCGGGCTATGGCTACACCTTC. It is translated as CASSAAGYGYTF.

A single count supports this clone. The chain uses TRBV6-4 and TRBJ1-6; D perhaps matches TRBD1 (5 bases). Germline V lookup: CDR1 MRHNA, CDR2 SNTAGT. V shed 6 bases and J shed 7 bases, with 10 bases lying between them. The CDR3 runs 13 residues. CDR3 region: CASSVTENSPLHF. The DNA of the CDR3 is TGTGCCAGCAGCGTGACAGAGAATTCACCCCTCCACTTT.

The V and J genes are TRBV19 and TRBJ2-1; TRBD2 matches 8 bases. There are 15 residues in the CDR3. J lost 10 bases, V lost 6 bases, and 14 bases had no gene match. Germline V gene lookup returns CDR1 LNHDA and CDR2 SQIVND (reference sequence). CDR3 residues: CASRLFGTREKEQFF. The CDR3 region has the DNA TGTGCCAGTAGGCTGTTCGGGACTAGAGAGAAAGAGCAGTTCTTC.

V usage is TRBV6-5 and J usage is TRBJ2-1, with 11 bases lining up with TRBD1. Germline trimming cut 7 bases from V and 2 bases from J; bases unmatched to any gene: 4. There are 15 residues in the CDR3. Germline V gives CDR1 MNHEY, CDR2 SVGAGI. CDR3 DNA sequence: TGTGCCAGCAAGGCGGACAGGGGGCCCTACAATGAGCAGTTCTTC. This encodes CASKADRGPYNEQFF.

This clone has only one observation. The chain has TRBV15 and TRBJ1-1, with TRBD1 matching 11 bases. This CDR3 has 16 residues. The junction had 5 bases not matched to a gene; V was cut back by 1 base and J by 4 bases. Germline CDR1 and CDR2: LNHNV and YYDKDF (reference sequence). The CDR3 sequence is CATSRGTGGLGTEAFF. CDR3 nucleotide sequence: TGTGCCACCAGCAGAGGGACAGGGGGCTTGGGCACTGAAGCTTTCTTT.